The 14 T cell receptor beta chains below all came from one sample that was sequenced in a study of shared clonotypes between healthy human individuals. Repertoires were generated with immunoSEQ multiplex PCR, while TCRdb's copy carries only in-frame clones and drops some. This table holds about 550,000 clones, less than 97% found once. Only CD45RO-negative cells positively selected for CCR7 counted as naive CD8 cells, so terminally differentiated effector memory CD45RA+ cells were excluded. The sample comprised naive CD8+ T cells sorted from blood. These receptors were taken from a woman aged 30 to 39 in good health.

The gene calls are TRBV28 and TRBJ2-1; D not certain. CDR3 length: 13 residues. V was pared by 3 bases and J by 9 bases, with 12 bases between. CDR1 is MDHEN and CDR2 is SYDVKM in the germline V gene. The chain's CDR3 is CASSLQDVGEQFF. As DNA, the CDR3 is TGTGCCAGCAGTTTGCAGGACGTCGGTGAGCAGTTCTTC.

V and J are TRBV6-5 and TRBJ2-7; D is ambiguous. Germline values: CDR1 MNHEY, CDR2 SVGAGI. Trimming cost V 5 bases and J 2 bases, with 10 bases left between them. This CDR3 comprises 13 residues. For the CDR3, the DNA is TGTGCCAGCAGTACCGGTAGAACCTACGAGCAGTACTTC. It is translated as CASSTGRTYEQYF.

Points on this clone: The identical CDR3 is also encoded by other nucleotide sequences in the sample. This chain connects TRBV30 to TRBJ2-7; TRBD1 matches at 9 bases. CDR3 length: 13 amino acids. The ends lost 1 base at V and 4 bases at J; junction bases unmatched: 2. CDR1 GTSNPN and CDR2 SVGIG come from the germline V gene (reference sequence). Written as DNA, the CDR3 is TGTGCCTGGAGTGCCGGGACAGGGTACGAGCAGTACTTC. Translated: CAWSAGTGYEQYF.

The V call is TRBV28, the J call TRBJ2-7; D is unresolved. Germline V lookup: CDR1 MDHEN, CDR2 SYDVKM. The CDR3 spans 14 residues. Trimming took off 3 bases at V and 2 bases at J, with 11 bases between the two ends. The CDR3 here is CASSLEQKPYEQYF. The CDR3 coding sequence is TGTGCCAGCAGTTTGGAACAGAAACCCTACGAGCAGTACTTC. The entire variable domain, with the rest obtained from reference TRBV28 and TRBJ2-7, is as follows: DVKVTQSSRYLVKRTGEKVFLECVQDMDHENMFWYRQDPGLGLRLIYFSYDVKMKEKGDIPEGYSVSREKKERFSLILESASTNQTSMYLCASSLEQKPYEQYFGPGTRLTVT.

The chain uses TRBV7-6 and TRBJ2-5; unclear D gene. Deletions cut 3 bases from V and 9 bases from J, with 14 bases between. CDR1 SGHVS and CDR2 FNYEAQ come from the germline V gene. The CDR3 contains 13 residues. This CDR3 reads CASSFPPQAAQYF. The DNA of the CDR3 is TGTGCCAGCAGCTTTCCGCCCCAGGCGGCCCAGTACTTC.

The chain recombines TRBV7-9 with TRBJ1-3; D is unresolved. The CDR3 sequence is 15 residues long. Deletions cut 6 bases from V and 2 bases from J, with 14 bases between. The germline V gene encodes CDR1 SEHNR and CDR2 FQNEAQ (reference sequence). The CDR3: CASSGPSSTGNTIYF. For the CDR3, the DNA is TGTGCCAGCAGTGGACCCTCTTCGACTGGAAACACCATATATTTT.

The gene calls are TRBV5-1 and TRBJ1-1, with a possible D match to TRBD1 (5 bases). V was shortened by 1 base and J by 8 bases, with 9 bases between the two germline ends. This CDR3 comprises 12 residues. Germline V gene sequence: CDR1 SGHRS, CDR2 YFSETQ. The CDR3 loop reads CASSLRGSEAFF. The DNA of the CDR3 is TGCGCCAGCAGCTTGCGGGGGTCCGAAGCTTTCTTT.

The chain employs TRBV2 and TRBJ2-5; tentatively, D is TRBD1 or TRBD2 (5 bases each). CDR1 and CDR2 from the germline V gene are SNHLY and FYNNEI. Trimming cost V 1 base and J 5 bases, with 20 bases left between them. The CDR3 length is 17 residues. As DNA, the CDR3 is TGTGCCAGCAGTGAAGGCCACACGACAGCGGCGTGGGAGACCCAGTACTTC. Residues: CASSEGHTTAAWETQYF.

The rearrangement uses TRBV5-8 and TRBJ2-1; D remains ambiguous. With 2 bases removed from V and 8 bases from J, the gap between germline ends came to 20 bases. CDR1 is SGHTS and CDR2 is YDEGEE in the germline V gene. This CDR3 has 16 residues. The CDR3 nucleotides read TGTGCCAGCAGCTTAATTGGACCTCCGCAAAGGGATGAGCAGTTCTTC. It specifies CASSLIGPPQRDEQFF. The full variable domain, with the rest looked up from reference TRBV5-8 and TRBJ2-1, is EAGVTQSPTHLIKTRGQQATLRCSPISGHTSVYWYQQALGLGLQFLLWYDEGEERNRGNFPPRFSGRQFPNYSSELNVNALELEDSALYLCASSLIGPPQRDEQFFGPGTRLTVL.

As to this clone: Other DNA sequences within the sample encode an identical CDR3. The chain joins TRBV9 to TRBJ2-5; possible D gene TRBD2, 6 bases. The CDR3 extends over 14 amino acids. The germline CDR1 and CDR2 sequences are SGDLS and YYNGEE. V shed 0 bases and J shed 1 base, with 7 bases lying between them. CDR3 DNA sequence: TGTGCCAGCAGCGTAGGGGACTCCCAAGAGACCCAGTACTTC. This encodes CASSVGDSQETQYF.

CDR3: CASSDSDGSNTIYF. In DNA, the CDR3 is TGTGCCAGCAGTGATTCGGATGGGTCCAACACCATATATTTT. The gene calls are TRBV2 and TRBJ1-3; no reliable D call. Trimming removed 3 bases at V and 7 bases at J, with 13 bases between. The length of the CDR3 is 14 residues. The germline V gene encodes CDR1 SNHLY and CDR2 FYNNEI.

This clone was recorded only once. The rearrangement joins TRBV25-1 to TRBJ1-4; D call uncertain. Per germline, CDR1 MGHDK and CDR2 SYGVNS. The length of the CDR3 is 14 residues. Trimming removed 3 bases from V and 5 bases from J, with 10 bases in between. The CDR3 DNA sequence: TGTGCCAGCAGTGATCTGAAAAGGAATGAAAAACTGTTTTTT. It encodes CASSDLKRNEKLFF.

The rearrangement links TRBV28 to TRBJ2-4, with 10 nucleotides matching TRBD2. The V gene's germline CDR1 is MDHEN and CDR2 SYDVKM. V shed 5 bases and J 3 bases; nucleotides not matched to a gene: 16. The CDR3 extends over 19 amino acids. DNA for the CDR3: TGTGCCAGCAGTACCCCAGTGAGCGGGAGGGATGACGACAAAAACATTCAGTACTTC. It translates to CASSTPVSGRDDDKNIQYF. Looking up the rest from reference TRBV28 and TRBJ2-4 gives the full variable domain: DVKVTQSSRYLVKRTGEKVFLECVQDMDHENMFWYRQDPGLGLRLIYFSYDVKMKEKGDIPEGYSVSREKKERFSLILESASTNQTSMYLCASSTPVSGRDDDKNIQYFGAGTRLSVL.

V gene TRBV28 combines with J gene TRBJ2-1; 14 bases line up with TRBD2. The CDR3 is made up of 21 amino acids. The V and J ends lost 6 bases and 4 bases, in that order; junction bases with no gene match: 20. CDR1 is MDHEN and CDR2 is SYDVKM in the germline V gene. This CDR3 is CASSENWGLAGAPGAYNEQFF. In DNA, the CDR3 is TGTGCCAGCAGCGAGAACTGGGGACTAGCGGGAGCCCCCGGCGCTTACAATGAGCAGTTCTTC.